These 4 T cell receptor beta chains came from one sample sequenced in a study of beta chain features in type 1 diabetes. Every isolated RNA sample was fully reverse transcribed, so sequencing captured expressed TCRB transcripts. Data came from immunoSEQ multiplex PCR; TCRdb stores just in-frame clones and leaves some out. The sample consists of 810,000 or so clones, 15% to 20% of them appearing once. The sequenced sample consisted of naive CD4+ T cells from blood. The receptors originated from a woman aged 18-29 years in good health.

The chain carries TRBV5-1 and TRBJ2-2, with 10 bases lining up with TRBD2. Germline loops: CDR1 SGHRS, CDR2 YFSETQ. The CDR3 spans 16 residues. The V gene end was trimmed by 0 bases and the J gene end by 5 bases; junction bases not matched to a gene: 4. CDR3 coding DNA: TGCGCCAGCAGCTTGGCGGCACTAGCGGGAACCGGGGAGCTGTTTTTT. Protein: CASSLAALAGTGELFF. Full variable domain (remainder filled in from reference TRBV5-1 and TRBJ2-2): KAGVTQTPRYLIKTRGQQVTLSCSPISGHRSVSWYQQTPGQGLQFLFEYFSETQRNKGNFPGRFSGRQFSNSRSEMNVSTLELGDSALYLCASSLAALAGTGELFFGEGSRLTVL.

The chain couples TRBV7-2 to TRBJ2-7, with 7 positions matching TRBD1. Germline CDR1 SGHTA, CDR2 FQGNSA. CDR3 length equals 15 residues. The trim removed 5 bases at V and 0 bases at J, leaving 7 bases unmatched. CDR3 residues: CASSLGQESSYEQYF. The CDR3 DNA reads TGTGCCAGCAGCCTAGGACAGGAAAGCTCCTACGAGCAGTACTTC. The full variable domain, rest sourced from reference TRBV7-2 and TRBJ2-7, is GAGVSQSPSNKVTEKGKDVELRCDPISGHTALYWYRQSLGQGLEFLIYFQGNSAPDKSGLPSDRFSAERTGGSVSTLTIQRTQQEDSAVYLCASSLGQESSYEQYFGPGTRLTVT.

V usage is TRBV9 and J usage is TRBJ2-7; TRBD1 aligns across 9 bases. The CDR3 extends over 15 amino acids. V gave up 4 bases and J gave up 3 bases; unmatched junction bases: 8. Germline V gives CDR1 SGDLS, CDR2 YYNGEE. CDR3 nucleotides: TGTGCCAGCAGCCTTACCGGGACAGGGAACTACGAGCAGTACTTC. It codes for CASSLTGTGNYEQYF.

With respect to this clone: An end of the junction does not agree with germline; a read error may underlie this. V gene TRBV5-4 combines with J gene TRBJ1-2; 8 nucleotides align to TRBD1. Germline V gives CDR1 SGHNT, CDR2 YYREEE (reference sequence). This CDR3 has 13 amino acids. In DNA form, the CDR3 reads TGTGCCAGCAGCAAGGACAGGGTATATGACTACACCTTC. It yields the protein CASSKDRVYDYTF. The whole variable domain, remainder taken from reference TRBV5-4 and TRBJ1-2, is ETGVTQSPTHLIKTRGQQVTLRCSSQSGHNTVSWYQQALGQGPQFIFQYYREEENGRGNFPPRFSGLQFPNYSSELNVNALELDDSALYLCASSKDRVYDYTFGSGTRLTVV.